Listed below are T cell receptor beta chains from one sample, sequenced in a study of CD8 T cells in Susac syndrome. TCRdb itself ran the immunoSEQ multiplex PCR reads through MiXCR, one entry per CDR3 protein. The table lists fewer than 350,000 distinct CDR3 sequences, roughly 90% of them singletons, with under 0.2% in the top ten. Sequences were obtained from CD8+ T cells from PBMCs. These receptors were obtained from a human donor with multiple sclerosis. Each CDR3 is given with its conserved first and last residue. The D gene is left open where the match is weak. Size is omitted from some rows. Given values are once, few, many or a class for expanded clones.

J	length	D	V	size	DNA	CDR3
TRBJ2-7	12	.	TRBV6-2/TRBV6-3	.	TGTGCCATCGGGACTTTAGTCTACGAGCAGTACTTC	CAIGTLVYEQYF
TRBJ1-6	21	.	TRBV15	.	TGTGCCACCAGCAGTACCCGGGCCACAGGAGTCTACCGCCCATATAATTCACCCCTCCACTTT	CATSSTRATGVYRPYNSPLHF
TRBJ2-1	15	TRBD2	TRBV20-1	.	TGCAGTGCTAGAGAAGCGGGAGTGGATTACAATGAGCAGTTCTTC	CSAREAGVDYNEQFF
TRBJ2-1	15	TRBD2	TRBV4-3	.	TGCGCCAGCAGCCAGGATAGCGGGGCATTCTATGAGCAGTTCTTC	CASSQDSGAFYEQFF
TRBJ2-3	13	TRBD2	TRBV12-3/TRBV12-4	.	TGTGCCAGCCGGGACCCGCTAGCGGTTACGCAGTATTTT	CASRDPLAVTQYF
TRBJ2-7	16	.	TRBV7-9	.	TGTGCCAGCAGCTTATTCCGCTGGGGGGAGATCTACGAGCAGTACTTC	CASSLFRWGEIYEQYF
TRBJ2-1	16	TRBD1	TRBV14	.	TGTGCCAGCAGCGTTCCGGGACAGGGCGATGTGGATGAGCAGTTCTTC	CASSVPGQGDVDEQFF
TRBJ2-2	15	TRBD2	TRBV28	.	TGTGCCAGCAGTTTCCGGGGACTAGCATCCGGGGAGCTGTTTTTT	CASSFRGLASGELFF
TRBJ2-5	14	TRBD1	TRBV27	.	TGTGCCAGCAGTCCCCGGGACAGGGGAGAGACCCAGTACTTC	CASSPRDRGETQYF
TRBJ1-2	13	.	TRBV4-1	few	TGCGCCAGCAGCCTTCAAACTAACTATGGCTACACCTTC	CASSLQTNYGYTF
TRBJ2-4	16	TRBD2	TRBV11-2	.	TGTGCCAGCAGCTCCTTTGCGGGGGGGACTCAAAACATTCAGTACTTC	CASSSFAGGTQNIQYF
TRBJ1-1	11	.	TRBV5-1	.	TGCGCCAGCAGCGGGGTGAGTGAAGCTTTCTTT	CASSGVSEAFF
TRBJ2-7	12	TRBD1	TRBV12-5	.	TGTGCTAGTGGCCCTGACAGGGGTAGACAGTACTTC	CASGPDRGRQYF
TRBJ2-7	15	TRBD1	TRBV9	.	TGTGCCAGCAGCGTCGGGACAGGGGTTTCCTACGAGCAGTACTTC	CASSVGTGVSYEQYF
TRBJ1-4	13	.	TRBV12-3/TRBV12-4	.	TGTGCCACCAAACCTGGGGTTAATGAAAAACTGTTTTTT	CATKPGVNEKLFF